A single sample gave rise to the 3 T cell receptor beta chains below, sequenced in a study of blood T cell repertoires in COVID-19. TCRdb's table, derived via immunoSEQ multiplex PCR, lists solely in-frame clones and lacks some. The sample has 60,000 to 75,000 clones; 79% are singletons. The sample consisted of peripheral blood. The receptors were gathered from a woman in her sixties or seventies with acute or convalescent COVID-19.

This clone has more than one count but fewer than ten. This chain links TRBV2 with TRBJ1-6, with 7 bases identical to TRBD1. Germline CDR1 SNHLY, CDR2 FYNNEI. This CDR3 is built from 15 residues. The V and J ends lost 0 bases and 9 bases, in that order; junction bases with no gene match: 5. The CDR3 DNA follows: TGTGCCAGCAGTGAAGCCCTAGGGGGCGTTTCACCCCTCCACTTT. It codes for CASSEALGGVSPLHF. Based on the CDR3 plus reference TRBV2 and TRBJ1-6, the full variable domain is EPEVTQTPSHQVTQMGQEVILRCVPISNHLYFYWYRQILGQKVEFLVSFYNNEISEKSEIFDDQFSVERPDGSNFTLKIRSTKLEDSAMYFCASSEALGGVSPLHFGNGTRLTVT.

The CDR3 DNA reads TGTGCCAGCAGCTACCTACAGGGCACTGAAGCTTTCTTT. Translating it yields CASSYLQGTEAFF. V is TRBV7-9 and J is TRBJ1-1; a possible D gene is TRBD1 (6 bases). The CDR3 runs to 13 residues. V shed 4 bases and J shed 4 bases, with 10 bases lying between them. Germline V CDR1 and CDR2: SEHNR, FQNEAQ (reference sequence).

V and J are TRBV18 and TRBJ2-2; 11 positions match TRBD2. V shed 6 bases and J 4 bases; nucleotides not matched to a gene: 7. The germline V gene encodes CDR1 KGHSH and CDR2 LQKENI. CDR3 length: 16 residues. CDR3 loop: CASSHTSGGPTGELFF. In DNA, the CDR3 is TGTGCCAGCTCCCACACTAGCGGGGGCCCCACCGGGGAGCTGTTTTTT.